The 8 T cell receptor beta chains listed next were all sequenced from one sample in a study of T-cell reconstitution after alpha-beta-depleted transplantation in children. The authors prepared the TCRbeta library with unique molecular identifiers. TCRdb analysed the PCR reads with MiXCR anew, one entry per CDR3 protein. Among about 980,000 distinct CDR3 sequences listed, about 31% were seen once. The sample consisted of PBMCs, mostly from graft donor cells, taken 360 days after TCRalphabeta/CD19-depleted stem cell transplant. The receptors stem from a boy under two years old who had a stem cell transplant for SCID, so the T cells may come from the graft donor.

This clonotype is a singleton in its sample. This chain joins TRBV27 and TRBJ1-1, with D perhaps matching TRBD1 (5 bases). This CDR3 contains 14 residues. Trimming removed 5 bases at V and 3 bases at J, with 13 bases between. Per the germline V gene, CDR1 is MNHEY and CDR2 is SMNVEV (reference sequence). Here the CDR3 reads CASSPRQIYTEAFF. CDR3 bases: TGTGCCAGCAGTCCTAGACAGATTTACACTGAAGCTTTCTTT.

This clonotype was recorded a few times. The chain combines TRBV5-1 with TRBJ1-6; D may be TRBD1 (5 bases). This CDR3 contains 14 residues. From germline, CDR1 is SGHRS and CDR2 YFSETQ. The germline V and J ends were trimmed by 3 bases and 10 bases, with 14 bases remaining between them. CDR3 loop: CASSSAGLRSPLHF. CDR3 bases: TGCGCCAGCAGCTCAGCAGGGTTACGGTCACCCCTCCACTTT. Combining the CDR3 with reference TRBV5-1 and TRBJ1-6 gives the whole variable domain KAGVTQTPRYLIKTRGQQVTLSCSPISGHRSVSWYQQTPGQGLQFLFEYFSETQRNKGNFPGRFSGRQFSNSRSEMNVSTLELGDSALYLCASSSAGLRSPLHFGNGTRLTVT.

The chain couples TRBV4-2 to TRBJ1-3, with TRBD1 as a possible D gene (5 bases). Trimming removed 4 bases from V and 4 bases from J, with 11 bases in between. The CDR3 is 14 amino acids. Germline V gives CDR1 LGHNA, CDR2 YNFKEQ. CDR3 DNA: TGTGCCAGCAGCCGAGGGGCGGCAGGAAACACCATATATTTT. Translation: CASSRGAAGNTIYF.

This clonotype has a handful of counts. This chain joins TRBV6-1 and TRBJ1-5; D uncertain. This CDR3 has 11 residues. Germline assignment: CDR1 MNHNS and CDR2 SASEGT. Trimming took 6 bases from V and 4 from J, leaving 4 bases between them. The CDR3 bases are TGTGCCAGCAGGAGGAATCAGCCCCAGCATTTT. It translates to CASRRNQPQHF.

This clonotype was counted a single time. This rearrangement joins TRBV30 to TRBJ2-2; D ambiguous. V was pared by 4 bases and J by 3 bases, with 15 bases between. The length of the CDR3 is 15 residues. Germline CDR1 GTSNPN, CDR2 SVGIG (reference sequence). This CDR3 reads CAWKGRQVDTGELFF. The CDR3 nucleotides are TGTGCCTGGAAAGGAAGGCAAGTCGACACCGGGGAGCTGTTTTTT.

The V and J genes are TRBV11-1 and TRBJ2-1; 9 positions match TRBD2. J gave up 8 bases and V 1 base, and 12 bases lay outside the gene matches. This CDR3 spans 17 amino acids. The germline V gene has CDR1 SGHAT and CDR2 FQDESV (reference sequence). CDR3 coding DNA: TGTGCCAGCAGCTTAGATTTGGCTAGCGGGGCTTGGGATGAGCAGTTCTTC. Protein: CASSLDLASGAWDEQFF.

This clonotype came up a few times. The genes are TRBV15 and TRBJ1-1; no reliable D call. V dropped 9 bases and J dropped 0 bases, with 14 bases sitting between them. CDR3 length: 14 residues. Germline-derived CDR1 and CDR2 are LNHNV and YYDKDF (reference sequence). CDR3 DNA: TGTGCCACAGCAGAGTCCATCATGAACACTGAAGCTTTCTTT. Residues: CATAESIMNTEAFF.

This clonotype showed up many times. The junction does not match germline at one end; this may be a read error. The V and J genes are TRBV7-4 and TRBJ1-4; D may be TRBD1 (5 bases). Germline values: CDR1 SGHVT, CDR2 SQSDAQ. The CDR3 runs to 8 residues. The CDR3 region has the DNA TGTGCCCGCCATCGACAGAGTTTT. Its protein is CARHRQSF.